This T cell receptor beta chain was sequenced during a study of vaccination and CD4 T cells after COVID-19. Time point here: late sampling 161 to 241 days after vaccination in three convalescent patients. The treatment: roughly 10-day PBMC culture with coronavirus spike peptide pools or control peptides (ViraFEST assay). ViraFEST relied on peptide pools to expand antigen-specific T cells; the TCRs were sequenced afterward. As for this clonotype: Its antigen is not known.

The Oncomine TCR Beta short-read assay was what sequenced the DNA obtained from cultured CD4+ T cells. TCRdb called the PCR reads again in MiXCR, with one record for every CDR3 protein. Of over 20,000 distinct CDR3 sequences listed, roughly 30% are singletons. This CDR3 contains 14 residues. Trimming removed 6 bases from V and 3 bases from J, with 18 bases in between. The germline V gene encodes CDR1 SQVTM and CDR2 ANQGSEA. The sample here was CD4+ T cells from blood, cultured in vitro, taken about 7 months after SARS-CoV-2 vaccination. V gene TRBV29-1 combines with J gene TRBJ2-7, with no clear D. The TCR comes from a human donor who had recovered from COVID-19. In nucleotides, the CDR3 is TGCAGCGTCTCCCTTTCCTTGTCGGTCTACGAGCAGTACTTC. It is translated as CSVSLSLSVYEQYF.